This is a list of T cell receptor beta chains from one sample in a study of blood T cell repertoires in COVID-19. Assay used: immunoSEQ multiplex PCR; TCRdb lists only in-frame clones, some missing. Here the sample spans more than 250,000 clones, 87% being singletons. The sample comprised PBMCs or T cells enriched from blood (not recorded which). The source is a woman aged 35 to 49 who had recovered from COVID-19. Both conserved end residues are trimmed from each CDR3. Rows may omit the clone size; those that give it use once, few, many or a size class.

NA,TRBV7-9,ASSLQGGQPQH
NA,TRBV11-1,ASSQRQARNEQF
NA,TRBV20-1,SASPGETQY
NA,TRBV30,AWSLEKLF
NA,TRBV5-5,ASSLSPGTGNEKLF
few,TRBV19,ARYLGLAGVPNTGELF
once,TRBV19,ASSYRRQGGNQPQH
NA,TRBV5-1,ASSGSGLAGRDEQF
NA,TRBV19,ASTWGVGQPQH
NA,TRBV5-1,ASSPDRATSGANVLT
NA,TRBV28,ASSPRATNEKLF
NA,TRBV19,ASSNPRAGKSSGANVLT
NA,TRBV9,ASSVGRESGYEQF
NA,TRBV19,ASSISVPSMNTEAF
NA,TRBV25-1,ASNFQGNEQF
NA,TRBV27,ASSPLSRLASKVFEQY
NA,TRBV11-1,ASSRRTGGETQY
NA,TRBV19,ASSMDRAGTDTQY
once,TRBV28,AGTDYGYT
NA,TRBV25-1,ASRPNRGRNEQY
NA,TRBV9,ASSVDSATPLH
NA,TRBV7-7,ASSFPGSGELF
NA,TRBV4-3,ASSQGGGQIPTANYGYT
NA,TRBV7-9,ASSLGGTPSEAF
NA,TRBV2,ASKRLAENNEQF
NA,TRBV28,ASSSYSGKVYEQY
NA,TRBV30,AWSPRGRVNTEAF
NA,TRBV29-1,SVAGGTDTQY
NA,TRBV28,ASSGTGGPYNSPLH
NA,TRBV7-9,ASSPSIDTGVHEQF
many,TRBV7-2,ASSLDVGGGDTQY
NA,TRBV7-3,ASSTTQGSPLH
NA,TRBV7-8,ASSHGQGVDYGYT
NA,TRBV27,ASSLRLAGTGELF
NA,TRBV7-2,ASSPWAGRSYNEQF
NA,TRBV7-6,ASSLVSGGHYGYT
NA,TRBV6-5,ASSYPRAGGEEQF
NA,TRBV3-1/TRBV3-2,ASSQVRQGELTQY
NA,TRBV28,ASRLDRQVYEQY
NA,TRBV27,ASSLSGSTDTQY
NA,TRBV30,AWKETLQGMKSPLH
once,TRBV5-4,ATPTGENTGELF